This TCR beta chain was sequenced in a study of T cells in Graves' hyperthyroidism and ophthalmopathy. Across the study: The blood sample was taken at first diagnosis, before treatment began.

This clonotype was counted ten times or more. Its antigen is as yet unknown. Thyroid ultrasound, orbital computed tomography, clinical symptoms, and serum thyroxine and TRAb underpinned diagnoses. Using RNA transcripts as the source, TCR beta CDR3 regions were amplified. TCR CDR3 regions were first amplified by RT-PCR with HTBI primers. TCRdb independently ran MiXCR on the multiplex PCR reads; one entry per CDR3 protein. The repertoire has about 380,000 distinct CDR3 sequences, about 18% of them found once; the top ten carry 35% to 50%. The study's findings and limits: For ophthalmopathy, model prediction preceded onset by a median about six months.

V lost 4 bases and J lost 8, with 17 bases in between. CDR1 and CDR2 from the germline V gene are SGHVS and FQNEAQ. There are 15 residues in the CDR3. The J gene is TRBJ2-2, the V gene TRBV7-8; perhaps D is TRBD1 or TRBD2 (5 bases each). This receptor was obtained from a man younger than 30 with Graves' ophthalmopathy. Material: blood. The chain's CDR3 is CASSSFRDPGGELFF. In DNA, the CDR3 is TGTGCCAGCAGCTCGTTCCGGGACCCGGGAGGGGAGCTGTTTTTT.